In its sample, the clone carrying this T cell receptor (beta chain) was seen a few times. Its antigen is still unknown. These data originate in a study of cytomegalovirus exposure and HLA in healthy donors. Study-level background: HLA-typed donors were the source of some 85 million unique TCRs, which an early data release held.

CDR1 and CDR2 from the germline V gene are MNHNS and SASEGT. This CDR3 region has 15 residues. Trimming removed 4 bases from V and 8 bases from J, with 17 bases in between. Study-wide findings and caveats: As a later analysis revealed, most CMV-associated TCR beta chains appeared HLA-restricted.

PCR involved 60 Vbeta and 13 Jbeta primers. Measured with immunoSEQ multiplex PCR; TCRdb has only the in-frame clones, and not every one. The table shows around 120,000 clones, with more than 65% occurring only once. The sample comprised PBMCs. This sequence joins TRBV6-1 and TRBJ1-4; a possible D gene is TRBD1 (5 bases). This receptor was identified in a man between 18 and 35 years old in good health and CMV-seronegative. In nucleotides, the CDR3 is TGTGCCAGCAGTGGGGGGAGGTCTAAGGGCGAAAAACTGTTTTTT. It codes for CASSGGRSKGEKLFF.